This TCR beta chain came from a study of monozygotic twins with inflammatory bowel disease. TCRdb reworked the 5' RACE reads into one entry per CDR3 protein, no DNA. Recorded for this sample: 400,000 to 500,000 distinct CDR3 sequences. Donors gave about 2.5 ml of blood apiece. Study-wide findings and caveats: Cells of different T cell subtypes could not be told apart.

Germline loops: CDR1 SGHTA, CDR2 FQGNSA. This CDR3 comprises 14 residues. With respect to this clonotype: Antigen specificity is unknown.

Material: blood. The chain has TRBV7-2 and TRBJ2-7; TCRdb calls TRBD2, which cannot be checked without DNA. This clonotype originated in a human donor with ulcerative colitis or Crohn's disease, or a healthy co-twin of an affected twin (not recorded which). The CDR3 is CASTWTSGSYEQYF.